This TCR beta chain was sequenced in a study of blood T cells in healthy people across ages. Germline-derived CDR1 and CDR2 are SGDLS and YYNGEE. V gave up 6 bases and J gave up 5 bases; unmatched junction bases: 7. The length of the CDR3 is 13 residues. Combining a sample-barcoded 5' primer with a J-beta primer mix, a second PCR ran for 7 to 11 cycles. From the 5' RACE reads, TCRdb called clonotypes with MiXCR, one entry per CDR3 protein. The sample shows some 900,000 distinct CDR3 sequences, about 48% of them seen only once. The sequencing input was blood. The V call is TRBV9, the J call TRBJ1-1; 7 bases align to TRBD1. This TCR came from a man aged 25 to 45 in good health. The CDR3, as DNA: TGTGCCAGCAACGCAGGGGGGGTGACTGAAGCTTTCTTT. This codes for CASNAGGVTEAFF.